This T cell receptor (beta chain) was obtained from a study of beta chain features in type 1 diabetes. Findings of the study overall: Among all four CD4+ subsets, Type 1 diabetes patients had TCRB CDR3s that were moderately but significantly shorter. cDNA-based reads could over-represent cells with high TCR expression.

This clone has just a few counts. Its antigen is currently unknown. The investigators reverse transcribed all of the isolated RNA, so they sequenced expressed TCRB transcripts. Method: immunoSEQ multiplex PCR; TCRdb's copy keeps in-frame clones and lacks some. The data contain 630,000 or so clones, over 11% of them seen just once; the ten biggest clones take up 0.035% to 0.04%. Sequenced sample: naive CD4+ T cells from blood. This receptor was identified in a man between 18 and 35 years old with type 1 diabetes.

The CDR3 protein is CASSQDPRPGGDYGYTF. The CDR3 region has the DNA TGCGCCAGCAGCCAAGATCCCCGGCCGGGGGGTGACTATGGCTACACCTTC. The chain is built from TRBV4-3 and TRBJ1-2; possible D gene TRBD1, 5 bases. This CDR3 comprises 17 residues. Trimming left V 0 bases short and J 3 bases short, with 17 bases between. CDR1 is LGHNA and CDR2 is YSLEER in the germline V gene.